A selection of T cell receptor beta chains follows, all from one sample in a study of blood T cell repertoires in COVID-19. The assay was immunoSEQ multiplex PCR, and TCRdb's table has in-frame clones only and misses some. Counted here are 100,000 to 150,000 clones, around 86% occurring once; the ten biggest clones make up more than 6.5%. Sequencing was done on a sample of peripheral blood. The receptors were sampled from a man aged 80 or over with active or convalescent COVID-19. Both conserved end residues are part of each CDR3. The D gene is left open where the match is weak. Size is omitted from some rows. Given values are once, few, many or a class for expanded clones.

TRBV7-7,-,TRBD2,TRBJ2-7,TGTGCCAGCAGCTTAGCCGCGGGAGAAGACGAGCAGTACTTC,CASSLAAGEDEQYF
TRBV12-5,-,-,TRBJ2-3,TGTGCTAGTGTTTCCCCGGGGTTGCTCGTGGATACGCAGTATTTT,CASVSPGLLVDTQYF
TRBV28,-,TRBD1,TRBJ1-1,TGTGCCAGCAGTTTGGCGGGACAGATGAACACTGAAGCTTTCTTT,CASSLAGQMNTEAFF
TRBV10-2,-,TRBD2,TRBJ2-3,TGCGCCAGCAGAACTAGCGGGAGTGCGGCAGATACGCAGTATTTT,CASRTSGSAADTQYF
TRBV5-1,-,-,TRBJ1-1,TGCGCCAGCAGCCTCGGGACACCTTTTCGAGCTTTCTTT,CASSLGTPFRAFF
TRBV5-6,-,-,TRBJ2-2,TGTGCCAGCAGCTTGGTTGGGCGTACCGGGGAGCTGTTTTTT,CASSLVGRTGELFF
TRBV7-9,-,-,TRBJ2-7,TGTGCCAGCAGCTTAGGACAGAGCTCCTACGAGCAGTACTTC,CASSLGQSSYEQYF
TRBV10-3,-,-,TRBJ1-4,TGTGCCATCAGTGAGTCCGGCCCTCCGACGGGAAAACTGTTTTTT,CAISESGPPTGKLFF
TRBV5-4,-,-,TRBJ1-1,TGTGCCAGCAGACTACAGGGTGGAGCTGAAGCTTTCTTT,CASRLQGGAEAFF
TRBV7-9,few,-,TRBJ2-7,TGTGCCAGCAGCTTCCGGAGAGCGGAGCAGTACTTC,CASSFRRAEQYF
TRBV4-2,few,TRBD1,TRBJ1-2,TGTGCCAGCAGCCAAGATTCCCAGGGGGGAGGAGGTGGCTACACCTTC,CASSQDSQGGGGGYTF
TRBV4-3,-,-,TRBJ2-7,TGCGCCAGCAGCCAAGGCCTTGGACAGCCCTACGAGCAGTACTTC,CASSQGLGQPYEQYF
TRBV23-1,-,-,TRBJ1-5,TGCGCCAGCAGTCCGCGGGGCAGTTTGAATCAGCCCCAGCATTTT,CASSPRGSLNQPQHF
TRBV7-6,-,TRBD2,TRBJ2-5,TGTGCCAGCAGCCCTGGGAGGGTGGGGCACCAAGAGACCCAGTACTTC,CASSPGRVGHQETQYF
TRBV10-2,-,-,TRBJ2-1,TGCGCCACCCATGAAAATAGGGGCTACAATGAGCAGTTCTTC,CATHENRGYNEQFF
TRBV29-1,-,TRBD1,TRBJ1-2,TGCAGCGTTGAAGATCGGGGACAGGGGGATAACTATGGCTACACCTTC,CSVEDRGQGDNYGYTF
TRBV4-1,-,TRBD2,TRBJ2-7,TGCGCCAGCAGCCAATCCGGCGGGAGGGCCATCTCTCGCGAGCAGTACTTC,CASSQSGGRAISREQYF
TRBV3-1/TRBV3-2,-,TRBD1,TRBJ1-2,TGTGCCAGCAGCCAAGATGTCAGGACAGGGGGGGGCTACACCTTC,CASSQDVRTGGGYTF
TRBV6-2/TRBV6-3,-,TRBD2,TRBJ2-3,TGTGCCAGCACCCCTAGCGGGCTGAGCACAGATACGCAGTATTTT,CASTPSGLSTDTQYF
TRBV6-4,-,-,TRBJ1-5,TGTGCCAGCATCGGGGGGAGGGGGAATGGCGGCAATCAGCCCCAGCATTTT,CASIGGRGNGGNQPQHF
TRBV2,-,TRBD1,TRBJ1-4,TGTGCCAGCAGGGGGACAGGGCCAAATGAAAAACTGTTTTTT,CASRGTGPNEKLFF
TRBV4-1,once,TRBD1,TRBJ2-2,TGCGCCAGCAGCCCTTACAGGGGAGTGACCGGGGAGCTGTTTTTT,CASSPYRGVTGELFF
TRBV9,-,TRBD2,TRBJ2-7,TGTGCCAGCAGAACCCAAGCGGGAATCTACGAGCAGTACTTC,CASRTQAGIYEQYF
TRBV6-1,-,-,TRBJ1-3,TGTGCCAGCAGTGAAGCCATCGGGACTACTGGAAACACCATATATTTT,CASSEAIGTTGNTIYF
TRBV7-9,-,-,TRBJ2-7,TGTGCCAGCAGCTTACAGGGTCACGAGCAGTACTTC,CASSLQGHEQYF
TRBV13,-,TRBD1,TRBJ2-7,TGTGCCAGCAGCTTATGGGGACAGGCTACCTACGAGCAGTACTTC,CASSLWGQATYEQYF
TRBV6-5,-,TRBD1,TRBJ1-1,TGTGCCAGCAGCACCTCCCCCAGGGGGCGGACTGAAGCTTTCTTT,CASSTSPRGRTEAFF
TRBV4-3,-,TRBD1,TRBJ2-5,TGCGCCAGCAGCCTCGGACAGGGGGCTTTGGAGACCCAGTACTTC,CASSLGQGALETQYF